This TCR beta chain was recorded in a study of pediatric ulcerative colitis. Study-wide results and caveats: Rectal pinch biopsies may have included blood-derived T cells, especially in patients with overt colitis. A couple of patients' blood samples yielded substantially fewer templates.

The CDR3 has 16 residues. Germline trimming cut 5 bases from V and 5 bases from J; bases unmatched to any gene: 14. Germline V gene data show CDR1 as WSHSY and CDR2 as SAAADI. During colonoscopy, one to two rectal pinch biopsies were collected. On this clone: Its antigen remains unidentified.

Sequencing depth was up to 500,000 reads per sample. Some clones are missing from TCRdb's copy, which holds only in-frame ones; the method was immunoSEQ multiplex PCR. The data contain around 37,000 clones, over 70% of them seen just once; the ten biggest clones take up 8% to 9.5%. This receptor was taken from a boy aged 10-17 years with severe ulcerative colitis. The V gene is TRBV10-2, the J gene TRBJ2-5; TRBD1 agrees at 7 bases. Input material: gut tissue. For the CDR3, the DNA is TGCGCCAGCAGTCTAAACGACAGGGATGGGGGTGAGACCCAGTACTTC. As protein: CASSLNDRDGGETQYF.